The clone carrying this T cell receptor (beta chain) occurred a few times. Its specificity is not known. This CDR3 contains 16 residues. Germline V gene lookup returns CDR1 SQVTM and CDR2 ANQGSEA. Trimming cost V 3 bases and J 3 bases, with 18 bases left between them. The data originate from a study of blood T cells in healthy people across ages. Findings and caveats of the study: A roughly linear age-dependent decrease characterized TCR beta diversity per million T cells.

Aged about 6 to 95, donors were systemically healthy Caucasians from Russia. A J-beta primer mix and a sample-barcoded 5' primer were used in a second PCR of roughly 6 to 11 cycles. TCRdb fed the 5' RACE reads into MiXCR, producing one record per CDR3 protein. The table includes 910,000 or so distinct CDR3 sequences, 45% to 60% detected once. This TCR was recovered from an older woman in good health. The sequencing input was blood. This chain connects TRBV29-1 to TRBJ2-1; D might be TRBD2 (5 bases). The CDR3, as DNA: TGCAGCGTTGACGATAGAAGCGGAGCCGTCTACAATGAGCAGTTCTTC. Its protein is CSVDDRSGAVYNEQFF.